Detailed here is one T cell receptor beta chain. Its target is unknown. This record belongs to a study of T cell repertoires in cytomegalovirus infection. General study results and limits: Summed frequency of public TCR beta families distinguished CMV carriers with the relevant HLA. HLA-C-restricted TCR beta clonotypes specific for CMV led the ex vivo response.

MiXCR was run by TCRdb on the reads, yielding one entry per CDR3 protein. The sample includes about 740,000 distinct CDR3 sequences, 35% to 45% seen only once; the top ten take roughly 2.9%. The germline V and J ends were trimmed by 2 bases and 8 bases, with 18 bases remaining between them. The CDR3 runs to 16 residues. Per the germline V gene, CDR1 is MNHNY and CDR2 is SVGAGI (reference sequence). The sequenced sample consisted of PBMCs. This clonotype was sampled from a human donor in good health (CMV status not recorded). Some clones in this sample may be carry-over from other donors' samples. The V call is TRBV6-6, the J call TRBJ1-4; tentative D call: TRBD1 (5 bases). The CDR3 loop reads CASSYPKGPKGEKLFF. CDR3 bases: TGTGCCAGCAGTTACCCAAAGGGGCCTAAGGGGGAAAAACTGTTTTTT.